The TCR beta chain described here comes from a study of radiotherapy plus CTLA-4 blockade in lung cancer. Study-wide background: In approximately 17% of patients, objective responses were seen; around 34% had disease control.

Findings of the study overall: Reportedly, early blood T cell clone dynamics best predicted response, with interferon-beta. Some TCR clones had been derived from tumors. These clones expanded in peripheral blood after radiotherapy plus ipilimumab.

Per germline, CDR1 SGHRS and CDR2 YFSETQ. This CDR3 region has 18 residues. The V gene end was trimmed by 6 bases and the J gene end by 3 bases; junction bases not matched to a gene: 14. In this sample, this clone turned up once. The antigen is unknown. Treatment of patients with chemo-refractory metastatic non-small-cell lung cancer consisted of focal radiation plus CTLA-4 blockade with ipilimumab. Sequencing used immunoSEQ multiplex PCR; TCRdb keeps in-frame clones, though not all of them. The table lists 75,000 to 100,000 clones, roughly 88% of them singletons, with 4% to 6% in the top ten. J is TRBJ2-7 and V is TRBV5-1, with TRBD2 matching over 14 bases. The sequence came from a human donor with non-small cell lung cancer that progressed on radiotherapy plus ipilimumab. Sequences were derived from peripheral blood, sampled from a patient treated with radiotherapy plus ipilimumab. The CDR3 region is CASKSGLAGAGVFYEQYF. The CDR3 DNA reads as TGCGCCAGCAAGTCGGGACTAGCGGGAGCGGGCGTATTCTACGAGCAGTACTTC.